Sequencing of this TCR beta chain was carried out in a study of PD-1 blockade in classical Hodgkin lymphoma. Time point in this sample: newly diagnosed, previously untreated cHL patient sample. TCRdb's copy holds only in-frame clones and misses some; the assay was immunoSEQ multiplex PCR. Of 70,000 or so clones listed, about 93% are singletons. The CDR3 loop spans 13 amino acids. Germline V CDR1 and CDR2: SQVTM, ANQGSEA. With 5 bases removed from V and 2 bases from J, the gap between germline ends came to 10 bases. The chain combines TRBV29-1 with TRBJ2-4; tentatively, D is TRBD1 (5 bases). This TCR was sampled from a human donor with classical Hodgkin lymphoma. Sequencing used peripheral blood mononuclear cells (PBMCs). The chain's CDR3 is CSVYQGTKNIQYF. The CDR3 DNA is TGCAGCGTTTACCAGGGAACCAAAAACATTCAGTACTTC.